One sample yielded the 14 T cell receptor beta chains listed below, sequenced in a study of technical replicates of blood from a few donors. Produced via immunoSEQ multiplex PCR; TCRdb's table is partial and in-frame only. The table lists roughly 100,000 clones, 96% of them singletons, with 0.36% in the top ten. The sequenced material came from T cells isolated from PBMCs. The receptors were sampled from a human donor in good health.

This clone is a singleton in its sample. The CDR3: CASSIPPGDRGLLAKNIQYF. For the CDR3, the DNA is TGTGCCAGTAGTATTCCGCCGGGGGACAGGGGACTTCTAGCCAAAAACATTCAGTACTTC. This chain joins TRBV19 and TRBJ2-4, with 10 bases identical to TRBD1. Trimming at V came to 3 bases and at J to 0 bases, leaving 14 bases not matched to a gene. This CDR3 has 20 residues. Germline assignment: CDR1 LNHDA and CDR2 SQIVND (reference sequence).

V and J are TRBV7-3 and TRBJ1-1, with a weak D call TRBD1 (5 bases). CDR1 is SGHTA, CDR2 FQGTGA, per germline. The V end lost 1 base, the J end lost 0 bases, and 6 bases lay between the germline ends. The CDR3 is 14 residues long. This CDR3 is CASSLKGLNTEAFF. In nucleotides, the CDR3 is TGTGCCAGCAGCTTAAAGGGGCTGAACACTGAAGCTTTCTTT.

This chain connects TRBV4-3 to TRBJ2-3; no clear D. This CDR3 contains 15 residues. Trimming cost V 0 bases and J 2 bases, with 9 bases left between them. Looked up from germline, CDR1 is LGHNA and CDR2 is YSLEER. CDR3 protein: CASSQEQELTDTQYF. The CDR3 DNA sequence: TGCGCCAGCAGCCAAGAGCAAGAACTCACAGATACGCAGTATTTT.

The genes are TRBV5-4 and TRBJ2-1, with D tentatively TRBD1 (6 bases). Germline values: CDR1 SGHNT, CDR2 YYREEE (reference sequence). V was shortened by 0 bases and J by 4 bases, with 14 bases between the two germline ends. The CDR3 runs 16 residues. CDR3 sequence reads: CASSLGVGQGYNEQFF. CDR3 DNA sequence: TGTGCCAGCAGCTTGGGTGTCGGGCAGGGGTACAATGAGCAGTTCTTC. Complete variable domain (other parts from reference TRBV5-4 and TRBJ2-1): ETGVTQSPTHLIKTRGQQVTLRCSSQSGHNTVSWYQQALGQGPQFIFQYYREEENGRGNFPPRFSGLQFPNYSSELNVNALELDDSALYLCASSLGVGQGYNEQFFGPGTRLTVL.

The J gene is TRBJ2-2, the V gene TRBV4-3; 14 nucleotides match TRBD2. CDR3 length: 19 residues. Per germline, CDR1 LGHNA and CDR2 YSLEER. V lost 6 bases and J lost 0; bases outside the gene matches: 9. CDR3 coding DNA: TGCGCCAGCAGTCCTTATGGACTAGCGGGAGGTACGAACACCGGGGAGCTGTTTTTT. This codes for CASSPYGLAGGTNTGELFF.

The CDR3 DNA reads as TGTGCCAGCAGTCCCGATACCGACAGAATGTATGGCTACACCTTC. As protein: CASSPDTDRMYGYTF. This sequence joins TRBV28 and TRBJ1-2, with a possible D match to TRBD1 (5 bases). Looked up from germline, CDR1 is MDHEN and CDR2 is SYDVKM. This CDR3 has 15 amino acids. V lost 5 bases and J lost 5, with 18 bases in between.

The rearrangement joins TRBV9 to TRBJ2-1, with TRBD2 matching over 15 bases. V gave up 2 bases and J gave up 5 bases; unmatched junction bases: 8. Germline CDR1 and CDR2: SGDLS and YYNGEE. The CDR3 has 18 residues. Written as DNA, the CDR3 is TGTGCCAGCAGCGTGGGACTAGCGGGAGGATTCAACGACAATGAGCAGTTCTTC. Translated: CASSVGLAGGFNDNEQFF.

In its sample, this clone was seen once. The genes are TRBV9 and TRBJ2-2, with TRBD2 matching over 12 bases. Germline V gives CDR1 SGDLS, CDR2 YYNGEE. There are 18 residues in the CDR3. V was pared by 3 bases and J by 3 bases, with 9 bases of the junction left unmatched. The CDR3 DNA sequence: TGTGCCAGCAGCGCGGTCCTAGCGGGAGGGCCTTACACCGGGGAGCTGTTTTTT. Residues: CASSAVLAGGPYTGELFF.

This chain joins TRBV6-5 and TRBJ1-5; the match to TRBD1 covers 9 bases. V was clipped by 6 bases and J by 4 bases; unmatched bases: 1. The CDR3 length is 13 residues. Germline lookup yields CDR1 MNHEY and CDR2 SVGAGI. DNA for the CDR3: TGTGCCAGCAGGGGACAGGGTAATCAGCCCCAGCATTTT. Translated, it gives CASRGQGNQPQHF.

CDR3 DNA sequence: TGTGCCATCAGGGGAACGGCAGGGATGGCTGAAGCTTTCTTT. This gives the protein CAIRGTAGMAEAFF. The chain is built from TRBV10-3 and TRBJ1-1; D is perhaps TRBD1 (5 bases). The CDR3 runs 14 residues. With 6 bases removed from V and 6 bases from J, the gap between germline ends came to 17 bases. The germline V gene has CDR1 ENHRY and CDR2 SYGVKD.

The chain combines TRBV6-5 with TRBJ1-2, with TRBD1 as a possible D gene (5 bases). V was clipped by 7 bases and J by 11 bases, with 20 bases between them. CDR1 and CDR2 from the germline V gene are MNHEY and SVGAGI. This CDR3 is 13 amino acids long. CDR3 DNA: TGTGCCAGCAAGCTAGTCGATTCGGGGGGGTACACCTTC. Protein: CASKLVDSGGYTF.

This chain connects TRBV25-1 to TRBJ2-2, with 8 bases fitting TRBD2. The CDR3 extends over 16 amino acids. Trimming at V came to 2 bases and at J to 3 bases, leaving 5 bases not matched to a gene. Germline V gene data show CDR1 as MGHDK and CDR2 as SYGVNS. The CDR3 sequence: CASSEISGGDTGELFF. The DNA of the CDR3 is TGTGCCAGCAGTGAAATTTCGGGGGGGGACACCGGGGAGCTGTTTTTT.

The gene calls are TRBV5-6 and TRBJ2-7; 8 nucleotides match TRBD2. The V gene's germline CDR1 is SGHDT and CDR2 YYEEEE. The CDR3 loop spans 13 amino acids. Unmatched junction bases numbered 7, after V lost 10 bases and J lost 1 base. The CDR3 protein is CAEAGGESYEQYF. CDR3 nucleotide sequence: TGTGCCGAGGCGGGGGGCGAATCCTACGAGCAGTACTTC.

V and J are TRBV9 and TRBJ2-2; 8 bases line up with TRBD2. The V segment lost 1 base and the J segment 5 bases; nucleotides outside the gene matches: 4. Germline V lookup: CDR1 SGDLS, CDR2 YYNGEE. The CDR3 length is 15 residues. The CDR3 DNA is TGTGCCAGCAGCGTATGGCGGGAGGCTACCGGGGAGCTGTTTTTT. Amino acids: CASSVWREATGELFF.